This T cell receptor beta chain emerged from a study of early T cells in non-severe SARS-CoV-2 infection. Background on the study: With bulk RNA from unsorted whole blood as input, sequencing yielded unpaired chains. General observations from the study: CD4 and private specificities were missed by VDJdb matching, which favored anti-spike CD8 responses.

This clonotype came up a few times. The antigen is unknown. The protocol attached unique molecular identifiers to individual cDNA molecules. TCRdb fed the 5' RACE reads into MiXCR, producing one record per CDR3 protein. The sample consists of 110,000 or so distinct CDR3 sequences, 12% of them appearing once. V lost 4 bases to trimming and J lost 1 base, with 5 bases between them. Germline CDR1 and CDR2: SQVTM and ANQGSEA. The CDR3 sequence is 12 residues long. The J gene is TRBJ1-5, the V gene TRBV29-1, with D uncertain. Sequences were obtained from whole blood. The sequence was obtained from an adult who was a healthcare worker with PCR-confirmed SARS-CoV-2 infection or an uninfected control (not recorded which). CDR3 region: CSVADSNQPQHF. CDR3 nucleotide sequence: TGCAGCGTTGCGGACAGCAATCAGCCCCAGCATTTT.